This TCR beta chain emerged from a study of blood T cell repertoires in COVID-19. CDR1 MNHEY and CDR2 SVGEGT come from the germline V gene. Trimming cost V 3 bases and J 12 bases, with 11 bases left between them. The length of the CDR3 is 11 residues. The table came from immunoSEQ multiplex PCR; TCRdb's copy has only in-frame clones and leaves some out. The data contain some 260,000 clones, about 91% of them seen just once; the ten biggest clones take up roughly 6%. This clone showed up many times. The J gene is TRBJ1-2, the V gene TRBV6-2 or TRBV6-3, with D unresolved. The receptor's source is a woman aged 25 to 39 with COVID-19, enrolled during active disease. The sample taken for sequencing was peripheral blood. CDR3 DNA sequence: TGTGCCAGCAGTTATGAGAGGAGCCACACCTTC. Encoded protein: CASSYERSHTF.